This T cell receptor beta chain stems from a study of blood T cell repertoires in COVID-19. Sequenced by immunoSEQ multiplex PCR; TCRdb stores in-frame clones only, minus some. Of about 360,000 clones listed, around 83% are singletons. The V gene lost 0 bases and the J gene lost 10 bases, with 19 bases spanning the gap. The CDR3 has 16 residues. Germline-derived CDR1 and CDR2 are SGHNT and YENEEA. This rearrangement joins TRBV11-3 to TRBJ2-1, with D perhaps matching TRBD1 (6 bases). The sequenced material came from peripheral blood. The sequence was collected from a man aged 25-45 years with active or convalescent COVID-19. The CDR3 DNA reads TGTGCCAGCAGCTTAGAGGGTACAGGGTGGTTAATGGAGCAGTTCTTC. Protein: CASSLEGTGWLMEQFF.